This TCR beta chain was profiled in a study of siplizumab effects on memory and regulatory T cells. Study findings and constraints: Naive T cells appeared more diverse than memory cells and seemed to be major alloresponse contributors.

Worth noting for this clone: Its target is unknown.

The CDR3 consists of 15 residues. V dropped 7 bases and J dropped 5 bases, with 20 bases sitting between them. CDR1 is MDHEN, CDR2 SYDVKM, per germline. The assay looked at some 96,000 TCR templates in each sample. Using immunoSEQ multiplex PCR, the repertoire was profiled, and TCRdb retains in-frame clones only, with some absent. Of some 96,000 clones listed, 80% to 95% are singletons. The rearrangement joins TRBV28 to TRBJ2-5, with D perhaps matching TRBD1 (6 bases). The sequenced sample was CD4+ T cells sorted from blood. The source of this sequence is a human donor in good health. The CDR3 sequence: CASTVPRGNWETQYF. CDR3 coding DNA: TGTGCCAGCACCGTCCCCAGGGGTAACTGGGAGACCCAGTACTTC.